This entry describes one T cell receptor beta chain. These data belong to a study of technical replicates of blood from a few donors. TCRdb's copy holds only in-frame clones and misses some; the assay was immunoSEQ multiplex PCR. The repertoire holds roughly 70,000 clones, with approximately 94% as singletons. The ends were cut back, 10 bases at V and 1 base at J, with 11 bases in the middle. The CDR3 is made up of 12 amino acids. Germline V gene lookup returns CDR1 ENHRY and CDR2 SYGVKD. The sequenced material came from T cells isolated from PBMCs. The V call is TRBV10-3, the J call TRBJ2-7; D call uncertain. This TCR was sampled from a human donor in good health. The CDR3 region is CATCSGSYEQYF. DNA of the CDR3: TGTGCCACTTGCTCGGGTTCCTACGAGCAGTACTTC.